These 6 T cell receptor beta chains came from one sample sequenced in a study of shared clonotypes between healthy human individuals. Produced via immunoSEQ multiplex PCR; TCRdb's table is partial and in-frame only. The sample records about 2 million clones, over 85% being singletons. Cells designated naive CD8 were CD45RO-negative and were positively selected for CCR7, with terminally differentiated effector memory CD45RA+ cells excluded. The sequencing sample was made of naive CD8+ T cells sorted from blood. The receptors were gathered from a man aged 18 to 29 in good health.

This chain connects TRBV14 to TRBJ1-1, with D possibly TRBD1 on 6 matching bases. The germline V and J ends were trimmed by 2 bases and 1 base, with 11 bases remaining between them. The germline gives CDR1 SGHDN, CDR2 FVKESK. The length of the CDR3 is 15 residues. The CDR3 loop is CASSQRDIWNTEAFF. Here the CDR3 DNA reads TGTGCCAGCAGCCAAAGGGACATATGGAACACTGAAGCTTTCTTT.

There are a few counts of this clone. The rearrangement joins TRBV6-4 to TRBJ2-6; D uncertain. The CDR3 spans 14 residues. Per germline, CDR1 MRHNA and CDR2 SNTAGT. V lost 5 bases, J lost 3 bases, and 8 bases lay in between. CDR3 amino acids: CASSRGYGANVLTF. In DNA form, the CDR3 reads TGTGCCAGCAGTCGCGGATATGGGGCCAACGTCCTGACTTTC.

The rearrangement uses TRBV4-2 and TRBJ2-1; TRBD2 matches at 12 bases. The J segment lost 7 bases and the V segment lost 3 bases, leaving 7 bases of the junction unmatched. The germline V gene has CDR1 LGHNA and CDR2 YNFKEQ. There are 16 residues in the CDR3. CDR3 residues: CASSQPLAGGPNEQFF. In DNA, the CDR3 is TGTGCCAGCAGCCAGCCGCTAGCGGGGGGGCCAAATGAGCAGTTCTTC.

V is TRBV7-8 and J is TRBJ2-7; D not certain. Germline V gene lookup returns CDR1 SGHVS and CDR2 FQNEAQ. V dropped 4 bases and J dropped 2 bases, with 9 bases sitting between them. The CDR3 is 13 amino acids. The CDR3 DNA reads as TGTGCCAGCAGCTACCGGACCGCCTACGAGCAGTACTTC. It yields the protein CASSYRTAYEQYF.

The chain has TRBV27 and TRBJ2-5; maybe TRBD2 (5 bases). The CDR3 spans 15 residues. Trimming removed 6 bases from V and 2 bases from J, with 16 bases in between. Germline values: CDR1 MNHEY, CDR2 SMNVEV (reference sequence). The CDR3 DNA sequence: TGTGCCAGCAGCCCACTAGACCAATCACAAGAGACCCAGTACTTC. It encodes CASSPLDQSQETQYF.

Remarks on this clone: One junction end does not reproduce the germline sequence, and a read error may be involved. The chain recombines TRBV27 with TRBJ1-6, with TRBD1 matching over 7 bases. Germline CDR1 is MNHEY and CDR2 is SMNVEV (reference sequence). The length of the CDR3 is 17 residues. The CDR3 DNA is TGTGCCAACAGTTTAGGGGGGCAGGGGGTGTATAATTCACCCCTCCACTTT. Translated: CANSLGGQGVYNSPLHF.